This T cell receptor beta chain was observed in a study of shared clonotypes between healthy human individuals. The authors ran the assay at deep level. Profiling relied on immunoSEQ multiplex PCR, and the TCRdb table lists in-frame clones only, not all of them. The sample includes approximately 710,000 clones, around 90% seen only once; the top ten take around a third. Study-wide findings and caveats: A handful of donors had around 5% of their naive CD4 clonotypes in common.

Trimming cost V 8 bases and J 6 bases, with 13 bases left between them. The CDR3 contains 12 residues. Germline CDR1 reads MNHEY; CDR2 reads SMNVEV (reference sequence). Note on this clone: Its antigen is unknown.

The chain links TRBV27 to TRBJ2-5; possibly TRBD1 or TRBD2 for D (5 bases each). Sequencing was done on a sample of memory CD8+ T cells from PBMCs. Subset in this sample: CD45RO+ cells pooled with CCR7-negative TemRA cells. This sequence was found in a man aged 18 to 29 in good health. Some clones in this sample may be carry-over from other donors' samples. The CDR3 loop is CASLGAGKTQYF. CDR3 DNA: TGTGCCAGCCTCGGGGCTGGGAAGACCCAGTACTTC.